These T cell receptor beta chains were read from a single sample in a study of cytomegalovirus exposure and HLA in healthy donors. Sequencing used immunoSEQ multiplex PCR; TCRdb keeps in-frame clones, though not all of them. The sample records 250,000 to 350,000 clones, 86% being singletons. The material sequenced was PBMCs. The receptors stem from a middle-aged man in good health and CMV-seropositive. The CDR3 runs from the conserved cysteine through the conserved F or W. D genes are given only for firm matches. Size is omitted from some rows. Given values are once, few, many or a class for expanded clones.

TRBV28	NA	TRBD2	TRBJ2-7	CASSLVLAGSSYEQYF	TGTGCCAGCAGTTTGGTACTAGCGGGAAGTTCCTACGAGCAGTACTTC
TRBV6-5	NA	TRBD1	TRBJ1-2	CASSRTGGNYGYTF	TGTGCCAGCAGCCGGACAGGGGGCAACTATGGCTACACCTTC
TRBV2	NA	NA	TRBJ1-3	CASSELTTGSGNTIYF	TGTGCCAGCAGTGAACTTACGACAGGCTCTGGAAACACCATATATTTT
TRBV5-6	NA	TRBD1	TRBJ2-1	CASSLSPGGKNNEQFF	TGTGCCAGCAGCTTGTCTCCAGGGGGCAAGAACAATGAGCAGTTCTTC
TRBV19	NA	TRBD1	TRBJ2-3	CASSTGTGTSTDTQYF	TGTGCCAGTAGTACCGGGACAGGCACTAGCACAGATACGCAGTATTTT
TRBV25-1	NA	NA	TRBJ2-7	CASSESQRAGEQYF	TGTGCCAGCAGTGAATCGCAGAGGGCGGGCGAGCAGTACTTC
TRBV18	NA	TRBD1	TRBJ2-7	CASSPPTGQGNYEQYF	TGTGCCAGCTCACCACCAACGGGACAGGGTAACTACGAGCAGTACTTC
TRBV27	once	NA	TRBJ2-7	CASRPRDRPSYEQYF	TGTGCCAGCAGGCCAAGAGACAGGCCTTCCTACGAGCAGTACTTC
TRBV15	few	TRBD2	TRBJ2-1	CATSRGLAGGPRNEQFF	TGTGCCACCAGCAGAGGCCTAGCGGGAGGGCCAAGGAATGAGCAGTTCTTC
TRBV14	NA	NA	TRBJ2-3	CASSQKPGGGTDTQYF	TGTGCCAGCAGCCAAAAGCCCGGGGGAGGCACAGATACGCAGTATTTT
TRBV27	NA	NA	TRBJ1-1	CASRSVPMSANAEAFF	TGTGCCAGCAGGTCCGTACCCATGAGTGCAAACGCTGAAGCTTTCTTT
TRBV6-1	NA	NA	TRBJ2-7	CASSGFGGYEQYF	TGTGCCAGCTCCGGGTTCGGGGGCTACGAGCAGTACTTC
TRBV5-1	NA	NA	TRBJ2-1	CASSLSRASNEQFF	TGCGCCAGCAGCTTGAGCAGGGCTAGCAATGAGCAGTTCTTC
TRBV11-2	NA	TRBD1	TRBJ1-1	CASSFPGTGVLGTEAFF	TGTGCCAGCAGCTTTCCCGGGACAGGGGTTCTTGGTACTGAAGCTTTCTTT
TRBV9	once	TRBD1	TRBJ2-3	CASSAGQGALDTQYF	TGTGCCAGCAGCGCAGGACAGGGGGCTTTAGATACGCAGTATTTT
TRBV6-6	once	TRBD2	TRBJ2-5	CASAGEGRQETQYF	TGTGCCAGTGCCGGGGAGGGGAGGCAGGAGACCCAGTACTTC
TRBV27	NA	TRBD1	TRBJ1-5	CASSLRLGQGAGNQPQHF	TGTGCCAGCAGTTTAAGGTTGGGACAGGGGGCCGGCAATCAGCCCCAGCATTTT
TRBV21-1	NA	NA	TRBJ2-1	CASSGRQGLAGGASEQFF	TGTGCCAGCAGCGGACGACAGGGACTAGCGGGAGGAGCGAGTGAGCAGTTCTTC
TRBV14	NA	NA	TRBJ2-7	CASSLLPYEQYF	TGTGCCAGCAGCCTCCTACCCTACGAGCAGTACTTC
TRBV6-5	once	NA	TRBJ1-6	CASSYYRGGNSPLHF	TGTGCCAGCAGTTACTACCGGGGAGGTAATTCACCCCTCCACTTT
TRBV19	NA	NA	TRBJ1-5	CAGGWPQHF	TGTGCCGGGGGGTGGCCCCAGCATTTT
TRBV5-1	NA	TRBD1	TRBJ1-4	CASNPGTGREKLFF	TGCGCCAGCAACCCTGGGACAGGGAGAGAAAAACTGTTTTTT
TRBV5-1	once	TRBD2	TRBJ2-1	CASSLGLARSNEQFF	TGCGCCAGCAGCCTTGGACTAGCTAGGTCCAATGAGCAGTTCTTC
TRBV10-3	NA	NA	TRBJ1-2	CAIRQQTTRAYGYTF	TGTGCCATCCGACAGCAGACAACCAGGGCCTATGGCTACACCTTC
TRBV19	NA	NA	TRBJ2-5	CASSIAGDRGGIETQYF	TGTGCCAGTAGTATAGCTGGGGATAGAGGAGGTATAGAGACCCAGTACTTC
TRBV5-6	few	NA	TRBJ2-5	CASSLWAGQETQYF	TGTGCCAGCAGCTTGTGGGCAGGGCAAGAGACCCAGTACTTC
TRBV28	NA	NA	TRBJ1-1	CASSPVLNTEAFF	TGTGCCAGCAGTCCGGTTCTGAACACTGAAGCTTTCTTT
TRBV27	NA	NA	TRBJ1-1	CASSLGLYGANTEAFF	TGTGCCAGCAGTCTAGGACTGTACGGCGCGAACACTGAAGCTTTCTTT
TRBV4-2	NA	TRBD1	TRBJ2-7	CASSRDRERYEQYF	TGTGCCAGCAGCCGCGACAGGGAAAGGTACGAGCAGTACTTC
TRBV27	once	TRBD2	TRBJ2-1	CASSRRGLASFNEQFF	TGTGCCAGCAGCCGCCGAGGACTAGCGTCTTTCAATGAGCAGTTCTTC
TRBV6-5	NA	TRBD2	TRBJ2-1	CASSSRGLAGYNEQFF	TGTGCCAGCAGTTCCCGGGGACTAGCGGGATACAATGAGCAGTTCTTC